This T cell receptor (beta chain) was profiled in a study of cytomegalovirus exposure and HLA in healthy donors. 13 Jbeta primers and 60 Vbeta primers were used for the PCR. Profiled with immunoSEQ multiplex PCR; TCRdb holds only in-frame clones, not every one. Here the sample spans some 200,000 clones, roughly 91% being singletons. V lost 0 bases and J 0 bases, leaving 16 bases between the germline ends. This CDR3 has 19 amino acids. CDR1 is SGHRS, CDR2 YFSETQ, per germline. The TCR comes from a woman aged 18-29 years in good health and CMV-seronegative. The chain employs TRBV5-1 and TRBJ1-6; D is possibly TRBD1 (6 bases). The sample was PBMCs. DNA for the CDR3: TGCGCCAGCAGCTTGGCGATCGCTACAGGGAGCTCCTATAATTCACCCCTCCACTTT. Translated, it gives CASSLAIATGSSYNSPLHF.